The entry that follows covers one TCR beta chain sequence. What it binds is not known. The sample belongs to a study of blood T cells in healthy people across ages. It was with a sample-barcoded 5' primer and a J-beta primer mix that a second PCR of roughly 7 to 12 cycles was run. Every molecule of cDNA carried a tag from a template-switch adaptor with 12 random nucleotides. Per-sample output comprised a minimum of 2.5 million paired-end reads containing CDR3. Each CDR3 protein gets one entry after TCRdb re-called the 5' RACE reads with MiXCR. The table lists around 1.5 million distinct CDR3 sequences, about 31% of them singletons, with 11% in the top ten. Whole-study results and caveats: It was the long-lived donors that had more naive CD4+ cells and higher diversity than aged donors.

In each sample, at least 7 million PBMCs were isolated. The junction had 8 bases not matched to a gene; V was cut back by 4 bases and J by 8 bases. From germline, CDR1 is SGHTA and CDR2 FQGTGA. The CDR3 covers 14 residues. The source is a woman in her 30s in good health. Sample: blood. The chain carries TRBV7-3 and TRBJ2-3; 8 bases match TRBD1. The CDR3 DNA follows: TGTGCCAGCAGCTCCGGACAGGGAGGAGGTACGCAGTATTTT. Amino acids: CASSSGQGGGTQYF.